Listed here are 5 T cell receptor beta chains from one sample, sequenced in a study of cytomegalovirus exposure and HLA in healthy donors (dated by TCRdb to 2015 to 2018). Receptor amplification or capture employed the immunoSEQ multiplex PCR assay. For the multiplex PCR, a mixture combining 60 forward primers for TCR Vbeta segments and 13 reverse primers for TCR Jbeta segments was used. TCRdb re-hosts the immuneACCESS table, in-frame sequences only. Its copies lack some clones; in the studies checked, an unresolved V gene accounts for under half of them, and the cause for the rest is not known. In this sample's table one finds some 120,000 clones. The top ten clonotypes cover roughly 6.6% of the sample. Sequencing used PBMCs. These receptors all stem from a man aged 35 to 55 in good health and CMV-seropositive.

V usage is TRBV21-1 and J usage is TRBJ1-5; the DNA was not compared with TRBD1, the D call given in the table. TRBV21-1 is termed a pseudogene. This CDR3 has 15 residues. CDR3 nucleotides: TGTGCCAGCAGCAAAGAGGGACAGGGCAATCAGCCCCAGCATTTT. Its translation is CASSKEGQGNQPQHF.

The rearrangement links TRBV27 to TRBJ2-5; D is possibly TRBD2 (6 bases). Trimming removed 5 bases at V and 7 bases at J, with 23 bases between. Germline lookup yields CDR1 MNHEY and CDR2 SMNVEV (reference sequence). The length of the CDR3 is 16 residues. The CDR3 region has the DNA TGTGCCAGCAGTCCACCGGGGGTAGCCTGGGCTGCGACCCAGTACTTC. Protein product: CASSPPGVAWAATQYF.

The V gene is TRBV14, the J gene TRBJ2-1, with 11 bases lining up with TRBD2. CDR3 length: 16 residues. The trim removed 2 bases at V and 3 bases at J, leaving 3 bases unmatched. Germline CDR1 SGHDN, CDR2 FVKESK. The CDR3 is CASSQLAGGHYNEQFF. CDR3 bases: TGTGCCAGCAGCCAATTAGCGGGAGGGCACTACAATGAGCAGTTCTTC.

J is TRBJ2-5 and V is TRBV7-9; 9 bases agree with TRBD1. Germline V gene sequence: CDR1 SEHNR, CDR2 FQNEAQ (reference sequence). The CDR3 consists of 17 residues. V gave up 5 bases and J gave up 2 bases; unmatched junction bases: 12. CDR3: CASSDYWTGDLQETQYF. Written as DNA, the CDR3 is TGTGCCAGCAGCGATTATTGGACAGGGGACTTGCAAGAGACCCAGTACTTC.

The V gene is TRBV29-1, the J gene TRBJ2-1; 11 nucleotides line up with TRBD2. J gave up 5 bases and V 5 bases, and 2 bases lay outside the gene matches. The CDR3 length is 13 residues. The germline CDR1 and CDR2 sequences are SQVTM and ANQGSEA. The CDR3 region is CSVLSGRDNEQFF. As DNA, the CDR3 is TGCAGCGTTCTTAGCGGGAGGGACAATGAGCAGTTCTTC.